The clone carrying this T cell receptor (beta chain) was picked up a small number of times. These data come from a study of T-cell memory formation after mild COVID-19. Turning to the study itself: Largely donor-specific TCR clusters were found.

Using its own MiXCR run on the 5' RACE reads, TCRdb lists one record per CDR3 protein. The repertoire holds about 190,000 distinct CDR3 sequences, about 16% seen once, with approximately 2.4% in the top ten. The material sequenced was PBMCs or a T cell subset sorted from them (not recorded which). The sequence was collected from an adult woman who had mild COVID-19 (a few samples of this study predate the infection). Cell type and time point are not known.

This CDR3 reads CASSAGQSLSDTQYF. CDR3 nucleotide sequence: TGTGCCAGCAGCGCGGGACAGAGCTTATCAGATACGCAGTATTTT. This rearrangement joins TRBV7-9 to TRBJ2-3, with D possibly TRBD1 on 7 matching bases. The CDR3 consists of 15 residues. Germline loops: CDR1 SEHNR, CDR2 FQNEAQ (reference sequence). Trimming cost V 5 bases and J 4 bases, with 16 bases left between them.